This T cell receptor (beta chain) was retrieved from a study of immune characterization of retroperitoneal liposarcoma. This clonotype came up many times. In TCRdb, the PCR reads were re-called with MiXCR into one record per CDR3 protein. Seen here are some 9,300 distinct CDR3 sequences, around 35% observed once, and the top ten hold 20% to 25%. The CDR3 sequence is 12 residues long. Trimming took 5 bases from V and 1 from J, leaving 5 bases between them. Germline CDR1 is MNHEY and CDR2 is SMNVEV (reference sequence). The sequence came from a male donor with retroperitoneal liposarcoma. The rearrangement links TRBV27 to TRBJ1-1; no clear D gene. The specimen was tumor tissue. CDR3 region: CASSLGNTEAFF. CDR3 coding DNA: TGTGCCAGCAGTCTGGGGAACACTGAAGCTTTCTTT.